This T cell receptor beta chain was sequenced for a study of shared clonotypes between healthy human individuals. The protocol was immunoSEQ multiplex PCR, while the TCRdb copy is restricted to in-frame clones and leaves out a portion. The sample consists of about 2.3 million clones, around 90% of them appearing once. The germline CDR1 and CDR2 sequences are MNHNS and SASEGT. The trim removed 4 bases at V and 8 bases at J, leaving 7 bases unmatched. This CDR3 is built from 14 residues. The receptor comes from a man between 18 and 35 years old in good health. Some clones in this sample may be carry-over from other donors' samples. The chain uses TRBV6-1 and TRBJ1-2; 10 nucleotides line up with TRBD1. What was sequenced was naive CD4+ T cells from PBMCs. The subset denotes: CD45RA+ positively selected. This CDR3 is CASSVRQGAGGYTF. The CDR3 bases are TGTGCCAGCAGTGTGAGACAGGGGGCCGGAGGCTACACCTTC.